Included here is one T cell receptor (beta chain) sequence, with context. There is no known antigen for this receptor. Preparation of the library involved the immunoSEQ multiplex PCR assay. The multiplex PCR relied on a mix of 60 forward primers for TCR Vbeta segments and 13 reverse primers for TCR Jbeta segments. Amplification of the CDR3 region of rearranged TCR beta genes was performed with a multiplex PCR assay on genomic DNA. On the Illumina HiSeq System, the amplified TCR beta libraries were sequenced as 87-base-pair reads. Per the authors' processing: A later analysis counted about 76 million unique TCR beta chains across the 690 or so repertoires, and some 12 million of these chains were shared by at least two donors. A nearest-neighbor algorithm error-corrected the raw reads and collapsed the reads into unique sequences, merging closely related sequences to remove PCR and sequencing errors. V, D and J gene segments were assigned by aligning CDR3 sequences to IMGT reference sequences. For a sequence to be retained, a match of at least six nucleotides was required to both a V gene segment and a J gene segment. Rearrangements were classified as productive when the CDR3 lacked stop codons and remained in frame with V and J, and all other rearrangements were classified as non-productive. CDR3 was defined by IMGT convention, running from the second conserved V-encoded cysteine to the conserved J-encoded phenylalanine. In an earlier analysis of 587 of the donors, sequences lacking an unambiguous match to a single V gene segment were excluded. In an earlier analysis of approximately 590 of the donors, a V segment was called functional when productive rearrangements were above 56.7%, and segregating when the standard deviation between donors exceeded 5%. A statistical classification framework was developed to diagnose cytomegalovirus status using the catalog of TCR beta chain sequences. In a later analysis, TCR nucleotide sequences were compared against IMGT/GENE-DB human TR gene sequences so that V and J genes could be assigned. A later analysis assigned CDR3 sequences and most-parsimonious VDJ recombination scenarios with the TCRdist pipeline. In a later analysis, each TCR beta chain was defined by its CDR3 amino acid sequence together with its V-gene family, and reads without a unique V-gene family were excluded. In a later analysis, nearly 600 highly shared, low-generation-probability nucleotide sequences were removed to address suspected cross-contamination and a sequencing artifact. In a later analysis, a clonal expansion index was calculated for each public chain from normalized within-repertoire ranks of inferred template counts. A later analysis computed generation probabilities with a VDJ recombination model fitted to out-of-frame rearrangements, and checked the results against IGoR. Hypergeometric tests were used in a later analysis to score TCR-TCR, TCR-HLA and TCR-CMV co-occurrence, with a repertoire-size bias correction applied to the TCR pairs. A later analysis estimated false discovery rates by permuting HLA or CMV assignments 20 times. In a later analysis, co-occurring TCRs were grouped with DBSCAN, and TCRdist sequence similarity was added when clustering was performed within HLA-allele-positive subsets. For co-occurrence clustering, repertoires with fewer than 30,000 or more than 120,000 public chains were excluded, along with about five repertoires with anomalous nucleotide sharing. Drawn from immuneACCESS, this table holds only the in-frame rearrangements with V and J called that TCRdb kept. Clones are partly lost; checked studies trace under half to an unresolved V gene and leave the rest unexplained. That table furnishes V, J and clone size, whereas the DNA furnished D and trimming. The sample's own table lists fewer than 130,000 clones. The ten largest clones add up to around 0.6% of the sample.

The cohort consisted of more than 650 healthy bone marrow donors. At the time of sampling, all cohort members were nominally healthy, though unrecorded immune exposures were likely present. The donor tested CMV seronegative and was one of the 352 seronegative cohort members. A peripheral blood sample was provided by each donor, and peripheral blood mononuclear cells were used for TCR beta sequencing. The Qiagen DNeasy Blood Extraction Kit was used to extract genomic DNA from the blood cell samples. Germline trimming: 6 bases from V, 4 bases from J; junction bases outside gene matches: 10. The CDR3 measures 15 amino acids from cysteine to phenylalanine. This entry keeps only the CDR3 DNA: 45 bases, framed from base 1. The germline V gene sets CDR1 to MNHNS and CDR2 to SASEGT. The source of the sample is a study of cytomegalovirus exposure and HLA in healthy donors (dated by TCRdb to the late 2010s). Turning to the overall study: According to an earlier analysis of a few hundred of the donors, 150 million to 200 million T cells yielded roughly 110 million unique TCR beta sequences and 276 Gb of sequence data. To study patterns of TCR occurrence, a later analysis re-analyzed previously published TCR beta repertoires from around 700 donors and added high-resolution HLA genotyping. Because of strong linkage in the cohort, roughly five DR-DQ haplotypes were treated as single units for association and clustering. The study aimed to test whether signatures of past pathogen exposure could be identified by cataloging public T cell receptors. About 300 gigabases of sequencing data and tens of millions of unique TCR sequences were included in an early release covering several hundred HLA-typed donors. Rather than drawing on any new phenotypic data, the later analysis identified candidate immune exposures from TCR beta sequences and the way those sequences occurred across donors. Both class I and class II loci were covered by HLA typing, at four-digit resolution. A separate validation cohort of roughly 130 different subjects was used in addition to the approximately 640-subject first cohort. Donor age, sex, ethnicity and CMV serostatus were collected together with the repertoire data. In a later genetic analysis, genome-wide SNP genotypes for about 55% of the roughly 700 donors were used, and that subset was treated as a discovery cohort. In an earlier analysis of roughly 580 of the donors, high-throughput TCR beta sequencing was used to judge whether each TCR beta V gene segment behaved as functional or pseudogenic. The genetic ancestry cluster associated with self-reported Caucasian donors included 70% to 85% of the roughly 380 genotyped donors. On average, roughly 250,000 unique TCR beta nucleotide sequences were sequenced per donor among roughly 430 genotyped donors of the cohort, with approximately 18% of those sequences being non-productive. Typing coverage varied by locus: roughly 620-640 donors for A, B, C, DRB1 and DQB1; approximately 500 for DQA1; nearly 610 for DPA1; 400 to 480 for DPB1. Every repertoire in the discovery cohort had been generated on one and the same sequencing platform. High-throughput TCR immunosequencing, statistical association of individual TCRs with disease status, and machine learning were combined to predict cytomegalovirus infection status. The study profiled the T cell repertoires of hundreds of subjects by immunosequencing and related them to cytomegalovirus serostatus.

The investigation overall reported the following: In a later analysis, HLA-associated TCR beta chains showed more clonal expansion and lower generation probabilities than non-associated chains that were equally common. A later analysis associated about 18,000 TCR beta sequences with specific HLA alleles at a false discovery rate of 0.05. According to a later analysis, TCR association rates differed among HLA loci, with DRB1 alleles showing the most associated TCRs and HLA-C alleles showing the fewest. Sequencing depth was assumed to be roughly uniform across donors in the presence/absence analyses, though that assumption may not hold. In both the original and validation cohorts, the classifier was reported to diagnose cytomegalovirus status with high specificity and sensitivity. In vitro tests confirmed that a few of the cytomegalovirus-associated TCR beta chains recognize cytomegalovirus antigens. In a later genetic analysis, fewer N-insertions in productive TCRs were reported among donors in an Asian-associated ancestry cluster than the approximately 630-donor mean. In a later analysis, most CMV-associated TCR beta chains were found to appear HLA-restricted, with HLA associations seemingly driven largely by CMV exposure. An earlier analysis of approximately 530 of the donors showed that most TCR beta V segments appeared in productive rearrangements either about 87% or about 30% of the time, which broadly matched IMGT annotations. The cohort was sequenced for TCR beta chains only, and without alpha or paired-chain data the features that could be detected were limited. Correlated functional status among segregating V segments might reflect linkage disequilibrium, but an unknown experimental factor could not be ruled out. Most TCR sequences were seen in very few donors, while some public TCRs were found in many individuals. When HLA alleles, especially DR and DQ, strongly co-occurred, attributing TCR associations to individual alleles was difficult. A group of highly shared sequence variants was considered likely to be a technical artifact of the sequencing pipeline. Some IMGT-functional V segments, including TRBV6-2 and TRBV6-3, could not be told apart with the 87-base-pair reads, so those segments were excluded. Because counts were too low, about 17 rarely observed V segments, including chromosome 9 orphons, were excluded from the earlier analysis of 500 to 700 of the donors. According to the authors, the approach could potentially be generalized to other disease states and immunological phenotypes. A further reported finding was that TCR beta sequences accurately predicted the HLA-A and HLA-B alleles for most subjects in the first cohort. In the study, about 150 TCR beta chains were listed as associated with cytomegalovirus. CMV serostatus was the only immune exposure information available for the cohort. In a later analysis, several top co-occurrence clusters were reported to appear linked to parvovirus B19, influenza, CMV and Epstein-Barr virus. Because HLA typing was missing for some donors at each locus, association tests included only the typed subset. In a later genetic analysis, a missense DCLRE1C variant was associated with V-gene and J-gene trimming of TCR beta chains, and the association was replicated in an independent cohort.

Sequencing used PBMCs. In this chain, TRBV6-1 is recombined with TRBJ2-7, and 9 bases in between align with TRBD1. The receptor was isolated from a man aged 45 to 65 in good health and CMV-seronegative. In nucleotide form, the sequence is TGTGCCAGCAGCGAGTACCGGGACAGGGTTTACGAGCAGTACTTC. It encodes CASSEYRDRVYEQYF.